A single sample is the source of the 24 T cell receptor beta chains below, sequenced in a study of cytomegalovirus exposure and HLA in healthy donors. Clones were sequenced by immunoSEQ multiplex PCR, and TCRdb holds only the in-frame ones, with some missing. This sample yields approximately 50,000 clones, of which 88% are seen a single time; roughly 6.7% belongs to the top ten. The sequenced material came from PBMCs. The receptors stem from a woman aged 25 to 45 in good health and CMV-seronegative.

The CDR3 loop is CASSSQKIRGTRTEQYF. In DNA, the CDR3 is TGTGCCAGCAGTTCCCAAAAAATCCGGGGTACGAGGACCGAGCAGTACTTC. This chain connects TRBV27 to TRBJ2-7; weak D call: TRBD2 (5 bases). The CDR3 runs 17 residues. Trimming left V 4 bases short and J 6 bases short, with 25 bases between. The germline V gene encodes CDR1 MNHEY and CDR2 SMNVEV (reference sequence).

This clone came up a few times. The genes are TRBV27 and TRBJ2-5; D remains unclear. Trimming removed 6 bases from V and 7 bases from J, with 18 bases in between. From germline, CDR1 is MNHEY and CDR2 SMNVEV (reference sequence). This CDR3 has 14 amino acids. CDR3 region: CASSRGASSWTQYF. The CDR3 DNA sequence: TGTGCCAGCAGCCGTGGAGCTAGTTCTTGGACCCAGTACTTC.

The chain's CDR3 is CASSESGGNYGYTF. The CDR3 nucleotides are TGTGCCAGCAGTGAATCAGGGGGGAACTATGGCTACACCTTC. This chain connects TRBV28 to TRBJ1-2; 7 positions match TRBD1. J was trimmed by 2 bases and V by 5 bases; bases with no gene match: 5. This CDR3 spans 14 amino acids. The germline V gene encodes CDR1 MDHEN and CDR2 SYDVKM.

This CDR3 is CASREGQAIQHF. Here the CDR3 DNA reads TGTGCCTCCCGAGAGGGACAGGCAATCCAGCATTTT. The chain uses TRBV6-1 and TRBJ1-5; TRBD1 aligns across 8 bases. The germline CDR1 and CDR2 sequences are MNHNS and SASEGT. V gave up 11 bases and J gave up 12 bases; unmatched junction bases: 12. The CDR3 loop spans 12 amino acids.

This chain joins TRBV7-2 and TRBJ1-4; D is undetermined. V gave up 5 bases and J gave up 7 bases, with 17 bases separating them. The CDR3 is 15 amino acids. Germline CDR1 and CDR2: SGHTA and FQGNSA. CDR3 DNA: TGTGCCAGCAGCCTAAGAGGGTCTAGCGGTGAAAAACTGTTTTTT. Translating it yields CASSLRGSSGEKLFF.

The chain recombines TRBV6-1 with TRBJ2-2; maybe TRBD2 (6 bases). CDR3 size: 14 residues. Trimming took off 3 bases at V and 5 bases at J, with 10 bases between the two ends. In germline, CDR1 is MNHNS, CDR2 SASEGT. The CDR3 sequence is CASSDGSKTGELFF. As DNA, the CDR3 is TGTGCCAGCAGTGACGGGAGCAAAACCGGGGAGCTGTTTTTT.

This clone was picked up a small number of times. The CDR3 nucleotides are TGTGCCAGCAGCCAAGTTTACGGGACATTTTGGGACTATGGCTACACCTTC. It specifies CASSQVYGTFWDYGYTF. The chain has TRBV14 and TRBJ1-2, with a tentative D call TRBD1 (6 bases). CDR3 length equals 17 residues. Trimming stripped 1 base from V and 3 bases from J, with 18 bases between. Germline values: CDR1 SGHDN, CDR2 FVKESK.

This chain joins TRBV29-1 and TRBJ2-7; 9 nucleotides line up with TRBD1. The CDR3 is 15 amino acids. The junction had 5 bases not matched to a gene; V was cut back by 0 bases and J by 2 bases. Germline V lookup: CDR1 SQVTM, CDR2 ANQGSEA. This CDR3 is CSVEDWDRDPYEQYF. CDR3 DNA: TGCAGCGTTGAAGATTGGGACAGGGACCCCTACGAGCAGTACTTC.

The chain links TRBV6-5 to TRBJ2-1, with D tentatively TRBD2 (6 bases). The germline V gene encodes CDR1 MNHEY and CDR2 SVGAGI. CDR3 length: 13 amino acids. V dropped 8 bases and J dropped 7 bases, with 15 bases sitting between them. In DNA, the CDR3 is TGTGCCAGCCGAGTCGGGAGCGTAAATGAGCAGTTCTTC. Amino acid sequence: CASRVGSVNEQFF.

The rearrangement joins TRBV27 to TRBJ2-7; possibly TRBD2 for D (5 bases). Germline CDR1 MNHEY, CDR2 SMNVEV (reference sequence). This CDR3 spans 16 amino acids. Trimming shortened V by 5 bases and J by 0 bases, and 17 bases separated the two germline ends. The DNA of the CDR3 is TGTGCCAGCAGTAAACAGAGCCGGACTTCCTCCTACGAGCAGTACTTC. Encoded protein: CASSKQSRTSSYEQYF.

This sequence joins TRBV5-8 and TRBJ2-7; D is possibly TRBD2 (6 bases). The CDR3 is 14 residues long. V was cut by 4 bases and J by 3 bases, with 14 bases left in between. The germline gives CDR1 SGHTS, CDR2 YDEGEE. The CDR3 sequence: CASSPWGVVYEQYF. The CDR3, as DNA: TGTGCCAGCAGCCCCTGGGGGGTGGTCTACGAGCAGTACTTC. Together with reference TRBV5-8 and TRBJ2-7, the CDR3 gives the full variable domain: EAGVTQSPTHLIKTRGQQATLRCSPISGHTSVYWYQQALGLGLQFLLWYDEGEERNRGNFPPRFSGRQFPNYSSELNVNALELEDSALYLCASSPWGVVYEQYFGPGTRLTVT.

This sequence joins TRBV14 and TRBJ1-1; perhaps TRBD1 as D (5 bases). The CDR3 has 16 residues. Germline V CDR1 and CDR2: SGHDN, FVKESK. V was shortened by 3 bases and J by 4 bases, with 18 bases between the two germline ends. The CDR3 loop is CASSHGHGRTGTEAFF. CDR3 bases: TGTGCCAGCAGCCACGGACATGGGAGGACGGGCACTGAAGCTTTCTTT.

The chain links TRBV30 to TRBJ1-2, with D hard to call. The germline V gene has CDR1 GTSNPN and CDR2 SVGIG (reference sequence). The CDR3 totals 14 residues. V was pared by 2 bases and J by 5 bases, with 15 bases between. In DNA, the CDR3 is TGTGCCTGGAGTTCGGCCTATCCCGGGTATGGCTACACCTTC. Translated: CAWSSAYPGYGYTF.

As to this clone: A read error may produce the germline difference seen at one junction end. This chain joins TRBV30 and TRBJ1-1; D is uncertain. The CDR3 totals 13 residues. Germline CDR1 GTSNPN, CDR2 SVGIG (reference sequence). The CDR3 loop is CAWSVPGNPEAFF. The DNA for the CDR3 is TGTGCCTGGAGTGTACCGGGGAACCCTGAAGCTTTCTTT.

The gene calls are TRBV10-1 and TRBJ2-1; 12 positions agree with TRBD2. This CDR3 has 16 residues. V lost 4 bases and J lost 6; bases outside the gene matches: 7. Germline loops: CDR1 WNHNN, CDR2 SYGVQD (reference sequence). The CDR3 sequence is CASSGRLAGDSNEQFF. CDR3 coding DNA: TGCGCCAGCAGTGGGCGACTAGCGGGAGATAGCAATGAGCAGTTCTTC.

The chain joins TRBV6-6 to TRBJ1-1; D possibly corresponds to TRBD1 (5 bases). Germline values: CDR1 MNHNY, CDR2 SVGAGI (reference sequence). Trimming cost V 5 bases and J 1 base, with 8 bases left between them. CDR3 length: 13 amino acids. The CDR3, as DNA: TGTGCCAGCAGTGACGGACAGAACACTGAAGCTTTCTTT. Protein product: CASSDGQNTEAFF.

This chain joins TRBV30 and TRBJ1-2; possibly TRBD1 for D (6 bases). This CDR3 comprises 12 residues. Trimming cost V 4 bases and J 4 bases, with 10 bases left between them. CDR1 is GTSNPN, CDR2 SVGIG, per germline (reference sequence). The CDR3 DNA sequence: TGTGCCTGGAACGCGGGGGCCTATGGCTACACCTTC. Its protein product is CAWNAGAYGYTF.

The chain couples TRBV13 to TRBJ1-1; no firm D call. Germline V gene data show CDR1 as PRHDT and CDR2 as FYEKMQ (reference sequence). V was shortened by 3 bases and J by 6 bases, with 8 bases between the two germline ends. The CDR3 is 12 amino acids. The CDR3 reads CASSFGISEAFF. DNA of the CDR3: TGTGCCAGCAGCTTCGGGATCTCTGAAGCTTTCTTT.

The CDR3 region is CASSLGAGLNQPQHF. CDR3 coding DNA: TGTGCCAGCAGTTTAGGGGCGGGGCTCAATCAGCCCCAGCATTTT. V usage is TRBV27 and J usage is TRBJ1-5; the D gene is possibly TRBD1 (5 bases). Germline loops: CDR1 MNHEY, CDR2 SMNVEV (reference sequence). Trimming pared 2 bases from V and 3 bases from J, leaving 11 bases between. The CDR3 spans 15 residues.

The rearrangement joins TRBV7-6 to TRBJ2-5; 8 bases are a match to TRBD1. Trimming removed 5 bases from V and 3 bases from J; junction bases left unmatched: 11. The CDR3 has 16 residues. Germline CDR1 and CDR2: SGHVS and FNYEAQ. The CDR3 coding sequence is TGTGCCAGCAGCCCCGAGACAGGGGCCCTGGAAGAGACCCAGTACTTC. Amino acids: CASSPETGALEETQYF.

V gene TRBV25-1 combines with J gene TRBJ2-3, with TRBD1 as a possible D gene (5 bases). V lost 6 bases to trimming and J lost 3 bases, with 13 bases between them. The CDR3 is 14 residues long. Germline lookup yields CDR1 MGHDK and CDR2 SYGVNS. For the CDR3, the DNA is TGTGCCAGCAGCCCTAGGGGTTTGACAGATACGCAGTATTTT. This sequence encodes CASSPRGLTDTQYF.

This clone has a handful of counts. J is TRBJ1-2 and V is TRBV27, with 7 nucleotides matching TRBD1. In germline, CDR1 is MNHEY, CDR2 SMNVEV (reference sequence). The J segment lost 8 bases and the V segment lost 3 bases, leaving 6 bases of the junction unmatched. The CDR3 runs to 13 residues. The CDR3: CASSFWDSKGYTF. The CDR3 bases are TGTGCCAGCAGTTTCTGGGACAGTAAAGGCTACACCTTC.

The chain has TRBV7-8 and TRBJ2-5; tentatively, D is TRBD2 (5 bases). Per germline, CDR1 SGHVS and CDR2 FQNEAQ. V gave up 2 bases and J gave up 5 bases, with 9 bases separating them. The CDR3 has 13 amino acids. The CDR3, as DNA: TGTGCCAGCAGCTTATGGGAGCAGGAGACCCAGTACTTC. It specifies CASSLWEQETQYF.

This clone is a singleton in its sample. This CDR3 reads CASGTGTGYHEQYF. The CDR3 bases are TGCGCCAGCGGGACCGGGACAGGATACCACGAGCAGTACTTC. The V and J genes are TRBV5-1 and TRBJ2-7; TRBD1 matches 8 bases. This CDR3 contains 14 residues. Germline lookup yields CDR1 SGHRS and CDR2 YFSETQ. With 7 bases clipped from V and 5 bases from J, the junction kept 11 bases outside the gene matches.